The clone carrying this TCR beta chain was recorded a few times. This sample stems from a study of glioma-infiltrating T cells. The iRepertoire nested amplicon-rescue multiplex PCR amplified TCR alpha and beta CDR3s from RNA. One entry per CDR3 protein, called by TCRdb with MiXCR from the multiplex PCR reads. Altogether under 150,000 distinct CDR3 sequences are present, more than 35% being singletons, with the ten largest covering roughly 20%. CDR1 and CDR2 from the germline V gene are MNHEY and SMNVEV (reference sequence). This CDR3 region has 12 residues. V was cut by 4 bases and J by 8 bases, with 11 bases left in between.

This TCR was recovered from a human donor with low-grade glioma or glioblastoma, undergoing nonglioma brain surgery, or in good health (not recorded which). The chain has TRBV27 and TRBJ1-2; D possibly corresponds to TRBD1 (5 bases). Material for sequencing was glioma tissue, nonneoplastic brain tissue, or PBMCs (not recorded which). In DNA form, the CDR3 reads TGTGCCAGCAGTTCAGGGAATTTGGGCTACACCTTC. It translates to CASSSGNLGYTF.